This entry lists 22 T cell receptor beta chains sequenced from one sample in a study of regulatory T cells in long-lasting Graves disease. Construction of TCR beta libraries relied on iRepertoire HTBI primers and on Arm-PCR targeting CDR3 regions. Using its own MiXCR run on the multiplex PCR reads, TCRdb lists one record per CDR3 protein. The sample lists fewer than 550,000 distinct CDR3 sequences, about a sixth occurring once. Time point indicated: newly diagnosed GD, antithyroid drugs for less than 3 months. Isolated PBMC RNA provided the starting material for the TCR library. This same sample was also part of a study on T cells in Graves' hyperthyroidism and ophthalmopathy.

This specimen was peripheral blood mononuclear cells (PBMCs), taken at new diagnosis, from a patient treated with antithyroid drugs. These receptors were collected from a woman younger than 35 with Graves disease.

The CDR3 reads CAISETPGDGYTF. The CDR3 DNA reads TGTGCCATCAGTGAGACGCCTGGGGATGGCTACACCTTC. This sequence joins TRBV10-3 and TRBJ1-2, with D unclear. The ends were cut back, 2 bases at V and 6 bases at J, with 10 bases in the middle. The CDR3 loop spans 13 amino acids. CDR1 is ENHRY and CDR2 is SYGVKD in the germline V gene.

This chain's CDR3 is CASRFPPGQRADTQYF. In nucleotides, the CDR3 is TGTGCCAGCAGATTCCCACCGGGACAGCGGGCAGATACGCAGTATTTT. The chain is built from TRBV28 and TRBJ2-3; D is possibly TRBD1 (7 bases). This CDR3 comprises 16 residues. Germline loops: CDR1 MDHEN, CDR2 SYDVKM. V gave up 6 bases and J gave up 4 bases, with 20 bases separating them.

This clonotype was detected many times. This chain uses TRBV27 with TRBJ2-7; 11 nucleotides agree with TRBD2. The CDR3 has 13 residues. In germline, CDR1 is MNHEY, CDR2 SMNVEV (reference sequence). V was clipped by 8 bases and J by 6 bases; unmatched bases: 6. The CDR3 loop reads CASRASGRSEQYF. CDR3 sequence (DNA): TGTGCCAGCCGGGCTAGCGGGAGGAGCGAGCAGTACTTC.

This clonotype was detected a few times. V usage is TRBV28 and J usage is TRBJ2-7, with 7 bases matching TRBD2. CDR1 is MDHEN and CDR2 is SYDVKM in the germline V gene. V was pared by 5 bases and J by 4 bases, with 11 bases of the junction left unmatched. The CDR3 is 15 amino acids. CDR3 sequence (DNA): TGTGCCAGCAGTGGCGGTCTAGCGGCCTTTTACGAGCAGTACTTC. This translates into CASSGGLAAFYEQYF.

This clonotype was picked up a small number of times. For the CDR3, the DNA is TGTGCCAGCAGTCTCTACCGACTAGCGGAGGCAGCTTACAATGAGCAGTTCTTC. Protein product: CASSLYRLAEAAYNEQFF. V gene TRBV12-3 or TRBV12-4 combines with J gene TRBJ2-1; 9 nucleotides align to TRBD2. V was pared by 5 bases and J by 4 bases, with 15 bases of the junction left unmatched. The CDR3 length is 18 residues.

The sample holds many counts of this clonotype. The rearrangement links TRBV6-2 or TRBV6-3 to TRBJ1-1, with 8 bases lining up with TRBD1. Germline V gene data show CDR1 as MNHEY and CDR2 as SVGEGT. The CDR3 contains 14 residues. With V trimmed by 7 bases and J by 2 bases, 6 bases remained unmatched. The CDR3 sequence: CASTWDRLNTEAFF. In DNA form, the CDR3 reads TGTGCCAGCACCTGGGACAGGCTAAACACTGAAGCTTTCTTT.

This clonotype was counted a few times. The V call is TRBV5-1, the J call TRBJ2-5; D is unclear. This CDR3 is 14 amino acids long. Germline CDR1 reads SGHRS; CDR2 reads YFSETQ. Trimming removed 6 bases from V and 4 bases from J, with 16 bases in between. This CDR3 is CASKYETRGETQYF. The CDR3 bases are TGCGCCAGCAAGTACGAGACCCGCGGAGAGACCCAGTACTTC.

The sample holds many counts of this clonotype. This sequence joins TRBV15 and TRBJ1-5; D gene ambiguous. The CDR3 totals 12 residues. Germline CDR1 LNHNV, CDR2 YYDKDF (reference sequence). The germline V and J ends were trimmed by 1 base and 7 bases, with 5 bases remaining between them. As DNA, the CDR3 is TGTGCCACCAGCAGAGTCGAACAGCCCCAGCATTTT. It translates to CATSRVEQPQHF. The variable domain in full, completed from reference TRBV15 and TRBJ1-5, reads DAMVIQNPRYQVTQFGKPVTLSCSQTLNHNVMYWYQQKSSQAPKLLFHYYDKDFNNEADTPDNFQSRRPNTSFCFLDIRSPGLGDTAMYLCATSRVEQPQHFGDGTRLSIL.

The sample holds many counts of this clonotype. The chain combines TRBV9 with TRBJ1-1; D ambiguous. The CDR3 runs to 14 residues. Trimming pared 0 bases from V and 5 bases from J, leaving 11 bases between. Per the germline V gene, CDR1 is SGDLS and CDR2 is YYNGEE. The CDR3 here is CASSVGLGGTEAFF. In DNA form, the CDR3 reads TGTGCCAGCAGCGTAGGCCTAGGTGGGACTGAAGCTTTCTTT.

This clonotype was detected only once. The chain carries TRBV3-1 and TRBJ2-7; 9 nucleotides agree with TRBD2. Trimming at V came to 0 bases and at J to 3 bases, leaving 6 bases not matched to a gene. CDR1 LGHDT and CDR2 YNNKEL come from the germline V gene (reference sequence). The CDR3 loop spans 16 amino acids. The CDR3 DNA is TGTGCCAGCAGCCAAGAGGTAGCGGGAGACAGCTACGAGCAGTACTTC. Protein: CASSQEVAGDSYEQYF.

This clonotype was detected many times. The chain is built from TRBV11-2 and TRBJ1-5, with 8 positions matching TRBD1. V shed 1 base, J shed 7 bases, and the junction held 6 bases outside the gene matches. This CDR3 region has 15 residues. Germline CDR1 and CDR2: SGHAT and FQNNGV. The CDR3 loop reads CASSLVQGARQPQHF. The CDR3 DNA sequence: TGTGCCAGCAGCTTAGTGCAGGGGGCGCGGCAGCCCCAGCATTTT.

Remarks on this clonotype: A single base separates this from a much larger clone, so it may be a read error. The CDR3: CASSLINLAYEQFF. The CDR3 DNA is TGTGCCAGCAGTTTAATCAACCTTGCCTACGAGCAGTTCTTC. The chain uses TRBV28 and TRBJ2-1; D is unclear. CDR3 length: 14 amino acids. V lost 2 bases and J lost 10, with 15 bases in between. CDR1 and CDR2 from the germline V gene are MDHEN and SYDVKM. Full variable domain (missing parts from reference TRBV28 and TRBJ2-1): DVKVTQSSRYLVKRTGEKVFLECVQDMDHENMFWYRQDPGLGLRLIYFSYDVKMKEKGDIPEGYSVSREKKERFSLILESASTNQTSMYLCASSLINLAYEQFFGPGTRLTVL.

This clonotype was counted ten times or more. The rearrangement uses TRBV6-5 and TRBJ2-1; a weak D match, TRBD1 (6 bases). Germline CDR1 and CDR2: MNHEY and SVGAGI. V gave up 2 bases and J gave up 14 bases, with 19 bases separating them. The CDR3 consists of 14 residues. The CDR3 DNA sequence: TGTGCCAGCAGTTACACTCACCTCGGGACACGCGAGTTCTTC. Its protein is CASSYTHLGTREFF.

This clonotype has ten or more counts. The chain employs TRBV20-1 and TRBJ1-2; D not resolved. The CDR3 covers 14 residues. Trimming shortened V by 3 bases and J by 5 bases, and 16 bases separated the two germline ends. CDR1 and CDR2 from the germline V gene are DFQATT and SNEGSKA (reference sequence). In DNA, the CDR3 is TGCAGTGCTAGTAGCATCGGAACCGTTTATGGCTACACCTTC. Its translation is CSASSIGTVYGYTF.

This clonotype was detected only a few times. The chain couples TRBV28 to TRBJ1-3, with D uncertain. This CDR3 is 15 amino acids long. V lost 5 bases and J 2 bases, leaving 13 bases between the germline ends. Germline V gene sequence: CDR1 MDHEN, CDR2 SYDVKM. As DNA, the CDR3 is TGTGCCAGCAGTGGTGTAAGGGCAGCTGGAAACACCATATATTTT. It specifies CASSGVRAAGNTIYF.

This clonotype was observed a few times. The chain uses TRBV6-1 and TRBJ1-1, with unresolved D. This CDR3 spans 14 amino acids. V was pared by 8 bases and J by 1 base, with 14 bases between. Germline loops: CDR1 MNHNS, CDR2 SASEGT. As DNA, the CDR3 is TGTGCCAGCGGGGAAGTTTCAGGGAACACTGAAGCTTTCTTT. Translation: CASGEVSGNTEAFF.

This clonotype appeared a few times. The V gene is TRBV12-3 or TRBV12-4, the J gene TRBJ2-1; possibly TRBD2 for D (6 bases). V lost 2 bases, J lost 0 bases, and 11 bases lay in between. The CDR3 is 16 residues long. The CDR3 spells CASSLHGGSSYNEQFF. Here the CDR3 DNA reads TGTGCCAGCAGTTTACATGGGGGGAGCTCCTACAATGAGCAGTTCTTC.

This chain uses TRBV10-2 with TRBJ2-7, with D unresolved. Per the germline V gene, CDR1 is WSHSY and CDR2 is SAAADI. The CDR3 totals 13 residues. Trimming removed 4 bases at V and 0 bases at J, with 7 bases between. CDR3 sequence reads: CASSGVNSYEQYF. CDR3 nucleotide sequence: TGCGCCAGCAGTGGGGTCAACTCCTACGAGCAGTACTTC.

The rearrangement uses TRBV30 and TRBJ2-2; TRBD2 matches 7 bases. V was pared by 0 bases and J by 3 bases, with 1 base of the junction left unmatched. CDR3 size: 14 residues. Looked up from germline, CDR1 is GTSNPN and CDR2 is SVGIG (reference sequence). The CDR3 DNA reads TGTGCCTGGAGTGTACGGGGGGACACCGGGGAGCTGTTTTTT. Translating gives CAWSVRGDTGELFF.

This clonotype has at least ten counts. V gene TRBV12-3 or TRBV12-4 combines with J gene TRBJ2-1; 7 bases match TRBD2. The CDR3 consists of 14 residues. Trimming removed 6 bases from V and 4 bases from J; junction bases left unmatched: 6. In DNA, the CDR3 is TGTGCCAGCAGCTTTACTAGCGCGTACAATGAGCAGTTCTTC. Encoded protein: CASSFTSAYNEQFF.

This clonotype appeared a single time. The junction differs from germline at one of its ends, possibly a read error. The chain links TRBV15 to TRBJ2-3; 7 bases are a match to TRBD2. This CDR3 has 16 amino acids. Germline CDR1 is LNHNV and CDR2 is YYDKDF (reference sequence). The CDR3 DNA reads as TGTGACACCAGCGGCAATAGCGGGTTAGGCACAGATACGCAGTATTTT. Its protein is CDTSGNSGLGTDTQYF.

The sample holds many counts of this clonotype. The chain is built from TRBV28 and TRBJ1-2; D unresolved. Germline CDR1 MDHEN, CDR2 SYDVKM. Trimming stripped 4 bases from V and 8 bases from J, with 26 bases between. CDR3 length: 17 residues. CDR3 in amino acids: CASSSPPGSQVLWGYTF. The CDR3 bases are TGTGCCAGCAGTTCGCCCCCGGGGTCCCAAGTCCTATGGGGCTACACCTTC.